The present T cell receptor beta chain was sequenced within a study of CD8 T cells in Susac syndrome (dated by TCRdb to 2018 to 2020). About the investigation overall: The study used repertoire sequencing to test whether antigen drove CD8+ T cell activation and differentiation in Susac syndrome. Clonality of the CD8+ T cell repertoire was compared between roughly eleven healthy donors, roughly 14 Susac syndrome patients and 15 or so multiple sclerosis patients. Beyond this particular receptor, the publication reports: The number of individuals in the TCR sequencing and HLA analysis was recognized as being relatively small.

The CDR3 runs 13 amino acids, cysteine and phenylalanine included. Only the CDR3 DNA stays, 39 bases, in frame from base 1. V drops 8 bases and J drops 0 bases, leaving 11 bases in between. According to the germline V gene, CDR1 reads KGHSY and CDR2 reads FQNENV. RNA was extracted using the RNeasy kit, and about 0.5 to 1 ug of the RNA was reverse transcribed with random hexamers. The immunoSEQ multiplex PCR assay, covering 54 Vbeta and 13 Jbeta segments, was used to amplify TCR beta CDR3 regions. To correct PCR amplification bias, a synthetic template baseline was used for both primer optimization and computational correction. For the original study's pipeline: Only productive sequences were kept, with reads annotated to V, D and J genes according to IMGT and analyzed in immunoSEQ Analyzer. To calculate clonality, Shannon entropy was normalized by log2 of the number of productive unique sequences and then subtracted from one. For each patient and control, public and private clones were evaluated within the 100 most prevalent clones. Susac-specific clones were defined as absent from healthy and MS cohorts, approximately 1,000 published viral clones and other ImmuneACCESS disease sequences. Through fastp at Q25 and MiXCR, TCRdb rebuilt clones from the public reads, retaining in-frame beta chains. Every entry covers one CDR3 protein and lists the most common genes and DNA from its rows. TCRdb, rather than the study authors, made the V and J calls. The sample contains about 200,000 distinct CDR3 sequences, about 93% of them found a single time. About 0.12% of the sample is in the top ten clones.

High-throughput TCR beta sequencing profiled peripheral blood CD8+ and CD4+ T cells from healthy donors, Susac syndrome patients and multiple sclerosis patients. Treatment-naive patients with stable or active relapsing-remitting disease fulfilling revised McDonald criteria were used as multiple sclerosis controls. Bulk CD8+ and CD4+ T cells were purified by magnetic negative isolation, whereas CD8+ TEMRA cells were enriched by FACS. Blood was collected in EDTA tubes and processed within 24 hours, with PBMCs isolated through density gradient centrifugation. PBMCs destined for TCR sequencing were cryopreserved in liquid nitrogen and later thawed in a 37 °C water bath. The sorted or isolated CD4+, CD8+ and CD8+ TEMRA cells had a purity of 90% or higher. Points on this clonotype: The specificity of this receptor is unknown. No base quality values were provided; no much bigger clone lies one nucleotide off.

Sequencing was performed on CD8+ T cells from PBMCs. The rearrangement combines TRBV16 with TRBJ2-7; the D gene is unclear. The TCR comes from a human donor with multiple sclerosis. The nucleotide sequence is TGTGCCAGCGGCGAAGAGAGCTCCTACGAGCAGTACTTC. This encodes CASGEESSYEQYF.